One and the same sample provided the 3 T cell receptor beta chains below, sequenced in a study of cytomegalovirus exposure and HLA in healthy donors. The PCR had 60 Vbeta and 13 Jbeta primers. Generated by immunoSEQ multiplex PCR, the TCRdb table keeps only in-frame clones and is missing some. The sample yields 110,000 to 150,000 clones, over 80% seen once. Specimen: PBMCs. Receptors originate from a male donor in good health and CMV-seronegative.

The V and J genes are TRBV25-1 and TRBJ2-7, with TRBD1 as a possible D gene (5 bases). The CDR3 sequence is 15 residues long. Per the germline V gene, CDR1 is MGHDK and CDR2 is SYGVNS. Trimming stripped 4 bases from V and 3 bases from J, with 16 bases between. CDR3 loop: CASSGSQLRGYEQYF. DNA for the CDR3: TGTGCCAGCAGTGGAAGTCAATTAAGGGGCTACGAGCAGTACTTC.

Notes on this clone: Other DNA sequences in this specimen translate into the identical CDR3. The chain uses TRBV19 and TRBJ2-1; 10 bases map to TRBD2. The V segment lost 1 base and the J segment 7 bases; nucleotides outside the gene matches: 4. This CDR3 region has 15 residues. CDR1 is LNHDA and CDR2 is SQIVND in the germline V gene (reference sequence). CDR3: CASSIGTSGSNEQFF. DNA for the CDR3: TGTGCCAGTAGTATAGGGACTAGCGGTAGTAATGAGCAGTTCTTC.

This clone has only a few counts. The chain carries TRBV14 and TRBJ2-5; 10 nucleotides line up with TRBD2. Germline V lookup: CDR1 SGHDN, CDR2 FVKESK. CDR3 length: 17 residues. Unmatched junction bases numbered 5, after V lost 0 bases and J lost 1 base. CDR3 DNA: TGTGCCAGCAGCCAAGATCCGAAGCGGGAGGGCCAAGAGACCCAGTACTTC. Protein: CASSQDPKREGQETQYF. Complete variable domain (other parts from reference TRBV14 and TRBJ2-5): EAGVTQFPSHSVIEKGQTVTLRCDPISGHDNLYWYRRVMGKEIKFLLHFVKESKQDESGMPNNRFLAERTGGTYSTLKVQPAELEDSGVYFCASSQDPKREGQETQYFGPGTRLLVL.